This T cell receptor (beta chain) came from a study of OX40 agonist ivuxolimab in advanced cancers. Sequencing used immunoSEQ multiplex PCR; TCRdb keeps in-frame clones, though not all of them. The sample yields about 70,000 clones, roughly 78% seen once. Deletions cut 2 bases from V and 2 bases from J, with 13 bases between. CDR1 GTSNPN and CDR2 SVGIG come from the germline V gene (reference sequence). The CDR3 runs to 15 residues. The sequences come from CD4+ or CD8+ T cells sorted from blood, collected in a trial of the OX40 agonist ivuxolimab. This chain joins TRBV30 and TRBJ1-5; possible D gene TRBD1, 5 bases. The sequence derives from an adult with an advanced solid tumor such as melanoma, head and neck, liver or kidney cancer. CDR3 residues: CAWSRGGKGNQPQHF. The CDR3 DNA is TGTGCCTGGAGTCGCGGGGGGAAGGGCAATCAGCCCCAGCATTTT.